These 2 T cell receptor beta chains were sequenced from one sample in a study of T cells in Graves' hyperthyroidism and ophthalmopathy. Amplification targeted TCR beta CDR3 regions from RNA transcripts. RT-PCR in the first round (using the HTBI primer set) targeted the TCR CDR3. Using its own MiXCR run on the multiplex PCR reads, TCRdb lists one record per CDR3 protein. This sample has about 59,000 distinct CDR3 sequences; about 50% occur once, and the top ten carry approximately 3.6%. The sample taken for sequencing was blood. The receptors shown here come from a woman aged 55-75 years with Graves' ophthalmopathy.

There are many counts of this clonotype. The chain joins TRBV20-1 to TRBJ1-5; 8 bases are a match to TRBD1. V was clipped by 4 bases and J by 2 bases; unmatched bases: 4. This CDR3 comprises 14 residues. CDR1 is DFQATT and CDR2 is SNEGSKA in the germline V gene (reference sequence). The CDR3 DNA sequence: TGCAGTGCTATAACAGGGGGAGGCAATCAGCCCCAGCATTTT. Translating gives CSAITGGGNQPQHF.

At least ten counts were recorded for this clonotype. As DNA, the CDR3 is TGCGCCAGCAGCTGGGCGCAGGGGGCTAGTGGAGGCTACACCTTC. Residues: CASSWAQGASGGYTF. The rearrangement links TRBV5-1 to TRBJ1-2; 8 bases map to TRBD1. This CDR3 has 15 amino acids. From germline, CDR1 is SGHRS and CDR2 YFSETQ. With V trimmed by 3 bases and J by 8 bases, 12 bases remained unmatched.